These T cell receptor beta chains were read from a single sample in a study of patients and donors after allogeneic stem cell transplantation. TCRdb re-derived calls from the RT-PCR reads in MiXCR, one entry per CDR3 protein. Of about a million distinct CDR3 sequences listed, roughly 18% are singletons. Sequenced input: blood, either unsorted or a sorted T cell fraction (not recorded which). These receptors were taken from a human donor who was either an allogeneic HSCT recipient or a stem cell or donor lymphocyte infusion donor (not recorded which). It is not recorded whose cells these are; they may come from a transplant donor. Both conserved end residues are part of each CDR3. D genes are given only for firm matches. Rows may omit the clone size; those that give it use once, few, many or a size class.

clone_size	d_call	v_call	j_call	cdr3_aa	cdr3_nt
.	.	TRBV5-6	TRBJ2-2	CASSLGNLNTGELFF	TGTGCCAGCAGCTTGGGCAATTTAAACACCGGGGAGCTGTTTTTT
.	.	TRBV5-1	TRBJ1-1	CASSSYREVDTEAFF	TGCGCCAGCAGCTCTTATCGGGAGGTCGACACTGAAGCTTTCTTT
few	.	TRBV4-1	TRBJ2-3	CASSQDPGGTDTQYF	TGCGCCAGCAGCCAAGATCCGGGAGGCACAGATACGCAGTATTTT
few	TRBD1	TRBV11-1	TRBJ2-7	CASSLGTASSYEQYF	TGTGCCAGCAGCCTCGGGACAGCGAGCTCCTACGAGCAGTACTTC
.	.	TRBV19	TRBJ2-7	CASSPRTGTTYEQYF	TGTGCCAGTAGTCCGAGGACAGGGACTACCTACGAGCAGTACTTC
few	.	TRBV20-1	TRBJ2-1	CSGQRDSSSYNEQFF	TGCAGTGGGCAGAGGGACTCGAGCTCCTACAATGAGCAGTTCTTC
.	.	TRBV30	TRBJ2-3	CAWSSKGSYSNTQYF	TGTGCCTGGAGTTCTAAAGGGTCCTACTCCAATACGCAGTATTTT
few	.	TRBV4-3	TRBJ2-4	CASSLGTGPKNIQYF	TGCGCCAGCAGCCTCGGAACAGGTCCCAAAAACATTCAGTACTTC
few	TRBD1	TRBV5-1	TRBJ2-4	CASSYDRGENIQYF	TGCGCCAGCAGCTACGACAGGGGGGAAAACATTCAGTACTTC
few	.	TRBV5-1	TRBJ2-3	CASSPEVMGGPSTDTQYF	TGCGCCAGCAGCCCGGAGGTCATGGGGGGGCCAAGCACAGATACGCAGTATTTT
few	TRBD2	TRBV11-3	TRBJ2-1	CASSLMTSGSQNEQFF	TGTGCCAGCAGCTTAATGACTAGCGGGAGTCAAAATGAGCAGTTCTTC
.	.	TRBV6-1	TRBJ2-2	CASTSKLGTGELFF	TGTGCCAGCACTTCGAAGTTAGGGACCGGGGAGCTGTTTTTT
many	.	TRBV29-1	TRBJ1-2	CSVAGRKNYGYTF	TGCAGCGTTGCCGGACGGAAGAACTATGGCTACACCTTC
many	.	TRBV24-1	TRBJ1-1	CATSDPLGTEAFF	TGTGCCACCAGTGACCCCCTAGGCACTGAAGCTTTCTTT
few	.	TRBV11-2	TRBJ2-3	CASSLGPGAGDTQYF	TGTGCCAGCAGCTTAGGTCCGGGGGCGGGCGATACGCAGTATTTT
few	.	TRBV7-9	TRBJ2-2	CASSLVGLGKNTGELFF	TGTGCCAGCAGCTTAGTCGGGCTAGGAAAGAACACCGGGGAGCTGTTTTTT
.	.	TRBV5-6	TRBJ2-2	CASSFISAGNTGELFF	TGTGCCAGCAGCTTCATTTCGGCTGGGAACACCGGGGAGCTGTTTTTT
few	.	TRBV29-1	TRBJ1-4	CSVLSNLPEKLFF	TGCAGCGTTCTTTCTAATCTCCCTGAAAAACTGTTTTTT
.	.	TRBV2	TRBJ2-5	CASTRRRRQETQYF	TGTGCCAGCACCAGGCGAAGGAGGCAAGAGACCCAGTACTTC
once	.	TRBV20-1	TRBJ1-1	CSAAGSGTPGIF	TGCAGTGCTGCCGGGTCGGGGACCCCGGGGATCTTT
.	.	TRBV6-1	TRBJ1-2	CASSEDVSSLNTF	TGTGCCAGCAGTGAAGATGTGTCATCATTGAACACCTTC
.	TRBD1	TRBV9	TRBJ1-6	CASSVTGVKAPLHF	TGTGCCAGCAGCGTGACAGGGGTTAAGGCACCCCTCCACTTT
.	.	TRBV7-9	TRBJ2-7	CASSLAGGVGHEQYF	TGTGCCAGCAGCTTAGCGGGAGGAGTGGGGCACGAGCAGTACTTC
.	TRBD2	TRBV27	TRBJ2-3	CASSLEATSRSTDTQYF	TGTGCCAGCAGTTTGGAAGCGACTAGCCGGAGCACAGATACGCAGTATTTT
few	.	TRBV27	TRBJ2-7	CASSLTVNYEQYF	TGTGCCAGCAGTTTAACCGTGAACTACGAGCAGTACTTC
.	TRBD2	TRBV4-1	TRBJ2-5	CASSQDQASGRYKETQYF	TGCGCCAGCAGCCAAGATCAGGCTAGCGGGAGGTATAAAGAGACCCAGTACTTC
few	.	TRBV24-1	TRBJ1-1	CAARPGGMNTEAFF	TGTGCCGCTAGGCCCGGGGGTATGAACACTGAAGCTTTCTTT
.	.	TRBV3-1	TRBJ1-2	CASSQEAAGGYTF	TGTGCCAGCAGCCAAGAAGCGGCGGGAGGCTACACCTTC
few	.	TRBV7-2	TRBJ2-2	CASSITGKNTGELFF	TGTGCCAGCAGCATCACCGGGAAGAACACCGGGGAGCTGTTTTTT
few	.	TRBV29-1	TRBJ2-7	CSVGLRREYEQYF	TGCAGCGTTGGGCTACGCAGGGAATACGAGCAGTACTTC
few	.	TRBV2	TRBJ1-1	CASSEQGGDTEAFF	TGTGCCAGCAGCGAACAGGGCGGTGACACTGAAGCTTTCTTT
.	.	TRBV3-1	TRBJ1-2	CASSFFAGQGGYTF	TGTGCCAGCAGCTTCTTTGCAGGTCAAGGCGGCTACACCTTC
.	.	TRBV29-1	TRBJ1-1	CSPRTENTEAFF	TGCAGCCCACGGACAGAGAACACTGAAGCTTTCTTT
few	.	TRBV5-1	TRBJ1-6	CASSLFPEKRSPLHF	TGCGCCAGCAGCTTGTTTCCCGAAAAGAGATCACCCCTCCACTTT
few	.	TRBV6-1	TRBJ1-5	CASSEALRRRAQPQHF	TGTGCCAGCAGTGAAGCGTTAAGAAGAAGGGCGCAGCCCCAGCATTTT
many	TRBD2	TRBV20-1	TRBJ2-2	CSARDLSSGPNTGELFF	TGCAGTGCTAGAGATCTGTCTAGCGGACCGAACACCGGGGAGCTGTTTTTT
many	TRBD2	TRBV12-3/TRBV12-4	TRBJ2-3	CASRLAGGPSTDTQYF	TGTGCCAGCAGACTAGCGGGGGGGCCCAGCACAGATACGCAGTATTTT
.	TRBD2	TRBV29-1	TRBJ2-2	CSAPGQPGLAGTGELFF	TGCAGCGCTCCGGGACAGCCGGGACTAGCGGGCACCGGGGAGCTGTTTTTT